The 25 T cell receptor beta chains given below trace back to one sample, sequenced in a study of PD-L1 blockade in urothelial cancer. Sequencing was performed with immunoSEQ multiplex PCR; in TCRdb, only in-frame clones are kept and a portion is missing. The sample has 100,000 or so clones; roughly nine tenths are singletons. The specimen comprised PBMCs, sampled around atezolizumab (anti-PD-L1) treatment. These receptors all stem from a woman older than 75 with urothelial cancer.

CDR3 loop: CASSQQGTDTQYF. The CDR3 DNA follows: TGTGCCAGCAGCCAACAGGGCACAGATACGCAGTATTTT. The J gene is TRBJ2-3, the V gene TRBV16, with unresolved D. This CDR3 comprises 13 residues. The V end lost 2 bases, the J end lost 1 base, and 4 bases lay between the germline ends. CDR1 KGHSY and CDR2 FQNENV come from the germline V gene.

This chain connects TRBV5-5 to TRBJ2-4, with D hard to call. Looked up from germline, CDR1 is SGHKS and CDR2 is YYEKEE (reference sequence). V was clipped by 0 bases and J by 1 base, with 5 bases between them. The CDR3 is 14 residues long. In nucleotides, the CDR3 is TGTGCCAGCAGCTTGGAACACGCCAAAAACATTCAGTACTTC. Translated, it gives CASSLEHAKNIQYF.

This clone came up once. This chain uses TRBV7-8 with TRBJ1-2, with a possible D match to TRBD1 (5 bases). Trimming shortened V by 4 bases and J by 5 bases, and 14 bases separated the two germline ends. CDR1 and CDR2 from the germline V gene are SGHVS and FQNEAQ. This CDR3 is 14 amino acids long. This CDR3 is CASSSREVEYGYTF. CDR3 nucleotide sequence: TGTGCCAGCAGCTCCAGGGAGGTTGAGTATGGCTACACCTTC.

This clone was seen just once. The CDR3 loop reads CASSLMTSANEQFF. Written as DNA, the CDR3 is TGCGCCAGCAGCCTGATGACTAGCGCAAATGAGCAGTTCTTC. The chain combines TRBV5-1 with TRBJ2-1; 8 bases are shared with TRBD2. Looked up from germline, CDR1 is SGHRS and CDR2 is YFSETQ. V was pared by 4 bases and J by 7 bases, with 7 bases of the junction left unmatched. The CDR3 runs to 14 residues. The full variable domain, in which reference TRBV5-1 and TRBJ2-1 provide the parts outside the CDR3, is KAGVTQTPRYLIKTRGQQVTLSCSPISGHRSVSWYQQTPGQGLQFLFEYFSETQRNKGNFPGRFSGRQFSNSRSEMNVSTLELGDSALYLCASSLMTSANEQFFGPGTRLTVL.

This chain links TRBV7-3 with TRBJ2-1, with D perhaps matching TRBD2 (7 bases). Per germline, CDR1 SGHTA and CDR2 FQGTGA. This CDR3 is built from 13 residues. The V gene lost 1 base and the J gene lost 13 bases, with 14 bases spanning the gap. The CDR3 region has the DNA TGTGCCAGCAGCTTAAACAGGGCGGGGGAACAGTTCTTC. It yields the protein CASSLNRAGEQFF.

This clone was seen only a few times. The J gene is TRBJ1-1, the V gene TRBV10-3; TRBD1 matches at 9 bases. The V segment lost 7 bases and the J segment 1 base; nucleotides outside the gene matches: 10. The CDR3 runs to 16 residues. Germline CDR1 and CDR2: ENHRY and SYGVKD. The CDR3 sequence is CAITRDRGIPNTEAFF. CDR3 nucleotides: TGTGCCATCACCCGCGACAGGGGGATTCCGAACACTGAAGCTTTCTTT.

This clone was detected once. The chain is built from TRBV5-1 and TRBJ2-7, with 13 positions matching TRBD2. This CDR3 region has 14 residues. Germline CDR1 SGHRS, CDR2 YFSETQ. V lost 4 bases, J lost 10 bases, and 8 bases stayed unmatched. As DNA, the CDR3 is TGCGCCAGCAGCACCGGGACTAGCGGGGAGTCACAGTACTTC. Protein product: CASSTGTSGESQYF.

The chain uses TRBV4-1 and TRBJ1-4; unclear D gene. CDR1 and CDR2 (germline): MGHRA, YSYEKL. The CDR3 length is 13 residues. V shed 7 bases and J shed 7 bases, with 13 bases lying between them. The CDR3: CASTPPGSEKLFF. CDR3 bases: TGCGCCAGCACCCCCCCGGGAAGTGAAAAACTGTTTTTT.

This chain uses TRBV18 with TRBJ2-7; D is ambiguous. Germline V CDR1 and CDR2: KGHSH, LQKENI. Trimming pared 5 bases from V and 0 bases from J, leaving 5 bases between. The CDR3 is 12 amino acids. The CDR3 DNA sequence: TGTGCCAGCTCAGGTAGCTCCTACGAGCAGTACTTC. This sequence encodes CASSGSSYEQYF.

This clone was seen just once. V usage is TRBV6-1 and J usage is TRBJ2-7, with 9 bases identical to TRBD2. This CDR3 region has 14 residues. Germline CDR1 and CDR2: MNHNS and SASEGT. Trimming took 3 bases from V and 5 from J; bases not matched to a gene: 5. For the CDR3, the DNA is TGTGCCAGCAGTGATGGCGGGAGGGATCACGAGCAGTACTTC. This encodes CASSDGGRDHEQYF.

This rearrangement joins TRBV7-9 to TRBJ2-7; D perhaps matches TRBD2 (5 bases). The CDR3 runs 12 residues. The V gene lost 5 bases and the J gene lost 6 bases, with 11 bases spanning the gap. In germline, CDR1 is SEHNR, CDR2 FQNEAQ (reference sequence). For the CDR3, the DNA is TGTGCCAGCAGCCCTAGCTCTCCCGAGCAGTACTTC. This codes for CASSPSSPEQYF.

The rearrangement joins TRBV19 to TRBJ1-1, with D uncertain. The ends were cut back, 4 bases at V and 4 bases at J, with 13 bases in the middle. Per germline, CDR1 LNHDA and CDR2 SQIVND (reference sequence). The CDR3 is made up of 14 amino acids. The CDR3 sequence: CASSTTWEGTEAFF. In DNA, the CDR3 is TGTGCCAGTAGTACGACCTGGGAGGGCACTGAAGCTTTCTTT.

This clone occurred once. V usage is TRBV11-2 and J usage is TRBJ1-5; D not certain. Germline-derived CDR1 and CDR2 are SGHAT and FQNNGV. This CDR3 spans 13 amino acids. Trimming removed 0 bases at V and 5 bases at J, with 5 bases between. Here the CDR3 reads CASSLEGDQPQHF. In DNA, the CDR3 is TGTGCCAGCAGCTTAGAGGGAGATCAGCCCCAGCATTTT.

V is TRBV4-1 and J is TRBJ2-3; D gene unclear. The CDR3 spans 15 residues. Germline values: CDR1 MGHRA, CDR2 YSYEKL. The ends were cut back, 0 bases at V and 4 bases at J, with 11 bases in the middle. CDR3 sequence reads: CASSQDLGGADTQYF. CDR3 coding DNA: TGCGCCAGCAGCCAAGATTTAGGCGGAGCAGATACGCAGTATTTT.

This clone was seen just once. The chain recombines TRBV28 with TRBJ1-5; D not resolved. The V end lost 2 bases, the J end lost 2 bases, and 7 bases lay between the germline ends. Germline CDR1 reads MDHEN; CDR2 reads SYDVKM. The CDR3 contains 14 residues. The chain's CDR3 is CASSLQIGNQPQHF. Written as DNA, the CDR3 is TGTGCCAGCAGTTTACAGATCGGCAATCAGCCCCAGCATTTT.

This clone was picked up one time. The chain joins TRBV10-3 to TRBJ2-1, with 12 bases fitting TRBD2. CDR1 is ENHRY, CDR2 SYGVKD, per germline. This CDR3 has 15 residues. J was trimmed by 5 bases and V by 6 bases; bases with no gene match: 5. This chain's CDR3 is CAIRALAGGDNEQFF. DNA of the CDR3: TGTGCCATCAGAGCACTAGCGGGAGGAGACAATGAGCAGTTCTTC.

The CDR3 loop is CASSSPPGSGANVLTF. For the CDR3, the DNA is TGTGCCAGCAGCTCCCCCCCCGGCTCTGGGGCCAACGTCCTGACTTTC. The chain uses TRBV7-9 and TRBJ2-6; D is undetermined. This CDR3 region has 16 residues. Germline V lookup: CDR1 SEHNR, CDR2 FQNEAQ (reference sequence). The germline V and J ends were trimmed by 4 bases and 0 bases, with 10 bases remaining between them.

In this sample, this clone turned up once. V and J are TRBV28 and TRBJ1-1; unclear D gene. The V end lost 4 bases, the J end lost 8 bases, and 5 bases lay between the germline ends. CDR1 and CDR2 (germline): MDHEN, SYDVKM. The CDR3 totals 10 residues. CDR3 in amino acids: CASSSREAFF. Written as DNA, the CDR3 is TGTGCCAGCAGTTCTCGGGAAGCTTTCTTT.

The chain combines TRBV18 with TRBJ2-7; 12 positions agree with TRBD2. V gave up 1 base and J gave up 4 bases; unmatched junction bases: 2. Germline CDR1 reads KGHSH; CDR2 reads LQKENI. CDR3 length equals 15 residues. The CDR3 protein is CASSPRGTSGYEQYF. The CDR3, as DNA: TGTGCCAGCTCACCACGGGGGACTAGCGGGTACGAGCAGTACTTC.

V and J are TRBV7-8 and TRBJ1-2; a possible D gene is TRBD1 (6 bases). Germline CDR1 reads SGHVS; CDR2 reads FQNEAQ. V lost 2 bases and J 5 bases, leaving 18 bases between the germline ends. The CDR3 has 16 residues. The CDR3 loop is CASSLLRTAFPYGYTF. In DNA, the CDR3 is TGTGCCAGCAGCTTACTTCGGACAGCCTTCCCTTATGGCTACACCTTC.

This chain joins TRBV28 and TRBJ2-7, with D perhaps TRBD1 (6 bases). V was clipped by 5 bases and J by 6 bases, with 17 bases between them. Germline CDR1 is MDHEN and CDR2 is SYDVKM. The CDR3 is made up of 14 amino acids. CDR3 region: CASSGTGIRSEQYF. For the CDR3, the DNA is TGTGCCAGCAGTGGAACAGGGATACGCAGCGAGCAGTACTTC.

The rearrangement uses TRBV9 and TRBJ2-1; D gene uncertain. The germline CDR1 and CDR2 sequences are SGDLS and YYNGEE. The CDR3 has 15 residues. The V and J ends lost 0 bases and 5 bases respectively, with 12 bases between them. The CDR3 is CASSVEETVNNEQFF. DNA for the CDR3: TGTGCCAGCAGCGTAGAGGAGACTGTGAACAATGAGCAGTTCTTC. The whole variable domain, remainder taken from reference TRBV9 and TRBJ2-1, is DSGVTQTPKHLITATGQRVTLRCSPRSGDLSVYWYQQSLDQGLQFLIQYYNGEERAKGNILERFSAQQFPDLHSELNLSSLELGDSALYFCASSVEETVNNEQFFGPGTRLTVL.

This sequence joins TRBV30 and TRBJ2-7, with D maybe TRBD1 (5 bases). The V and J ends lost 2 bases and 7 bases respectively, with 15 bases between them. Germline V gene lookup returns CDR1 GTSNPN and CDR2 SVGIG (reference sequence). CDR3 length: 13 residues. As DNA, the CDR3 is TGTGCCTGGAGTCGACAGCACCTACGGGAGCAGTACTTC. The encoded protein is CAWSRQHLREQYF.

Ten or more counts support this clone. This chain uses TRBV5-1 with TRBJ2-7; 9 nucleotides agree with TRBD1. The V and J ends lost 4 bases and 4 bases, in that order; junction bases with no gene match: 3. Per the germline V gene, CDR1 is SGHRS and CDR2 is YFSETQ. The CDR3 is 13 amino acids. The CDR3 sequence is CASSRQGGYEQYF. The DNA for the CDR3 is TGCGCCAGCAGCAGACAGGGGGGGTACGAGCAGTACTTC.

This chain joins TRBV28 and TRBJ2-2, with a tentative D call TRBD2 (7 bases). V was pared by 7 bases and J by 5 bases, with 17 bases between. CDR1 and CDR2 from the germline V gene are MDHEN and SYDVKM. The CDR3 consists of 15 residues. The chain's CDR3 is CASIWGGADTGELFF. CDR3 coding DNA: TGTGCCAGCATATGGGGGGGCGCGGATACCGGGGAGCTGTTTTTT.